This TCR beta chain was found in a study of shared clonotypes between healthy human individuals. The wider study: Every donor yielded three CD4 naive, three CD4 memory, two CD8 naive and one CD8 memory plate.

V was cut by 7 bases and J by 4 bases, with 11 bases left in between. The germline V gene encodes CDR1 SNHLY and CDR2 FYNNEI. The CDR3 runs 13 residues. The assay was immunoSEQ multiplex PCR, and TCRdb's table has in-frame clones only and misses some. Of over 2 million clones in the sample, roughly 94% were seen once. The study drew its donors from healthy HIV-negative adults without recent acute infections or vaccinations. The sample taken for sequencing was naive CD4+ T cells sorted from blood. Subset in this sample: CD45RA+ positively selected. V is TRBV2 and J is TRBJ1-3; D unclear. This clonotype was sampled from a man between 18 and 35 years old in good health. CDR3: CASKEEIGNTIYF. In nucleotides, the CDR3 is TGTGCCAGCAAAGAGGAGATAGGAAACACCATATATTTT.